The 24 T cell receptor beta chains below were found in one sample sequenced in a study of OX40 agonist ivuxolimab in advanced cancers. Sequencing was performed with immunoSEQ multiplex PCR; in TCRdb, only in-frame clones are kept and a portion is missing. The table lists roughly 80,000 clones, about 93% of them singletons. Specimen: CD4+ or CD8+ T cells sorted from blood, collected in a trial of the OX40 agonist ivuxolimab. The receptors shown here come from an adult with an advanced solid tumor such as melanoma, head and neck, liver or kidney cancer.

V gene TRBV6-1 combines with J gene TRBJ2-7, with D tentatively TRBD1 or TRBD2 (5 bases each). Trimming left V 9 bases short and J 0 bases short, with 15 bases between. Germline V CDR1 and CDR2: MNHNS, SASEGT. The CDR3 length is 14 residues. The CDR3 coding sequence is TGTGCCAGGTCCGAGGGGCCAAGCTCCTACGAGCAGTACTTC. Amino acids: CARSEGPSSYEQYF.

The chain employs TRBV5-1 and TRBJ1-1, with D perhaps matching TRBD1 (5 bases). The germline V and J ends were trimmed by 1 base and 5 bases, with 15 bases remaining between them. CDR3 length equals 15 residues. Germline V gives CDR1 SGHRS, CDR2 YFSETQ. The CDR3 nucleotides are TGCGCCAGCAGCTTGTCCCCGGGTGGGGGGACTGAAGCTTTCTTT. Its protein product is CASSLSPGGGTEAFF. Together with reference TRBV5-1 and TRBJ1-1, the CDR3 gives the full variable domain: KAGVTQTPRYLIKTRGQQVTLSCSPISGHRSVSWYQQTPGQGLQFLFEYFSETQRNKGNFPGRFSGRQFSNSRSEMNVSTLELGDSALYLCASSLSPGGGTEAFFGQGTRLTVV.

This sequence joins TRBV29-1 and TRBJ2-7; 10 bases match TRBD1. Germline-derived CDR1 and CDR2 are SQVTM and ANQGSEA. The V gene end was trimmed by 2 bases and the J gene end by 3 bases; junction bases not matched to a gene: 4. The CDR3 covers 14 residues. For the CDR3, the DNA is TGCAGCGTTGAACTCCGGGACAGGGGCTACGAGCAGTACTTC. The encoded protein is CSVELRDRGYEQYF.

The V gene is TRBV21-1, the J gene TRBJ2-1; the table's D gene call, TRBD1, was not cross checked with the DNA. TRBV21-1 is marked as a pseudogene. The CDR3 has 21 amino acids. The CDR3 region is CASSKARGQGIKSSSYNEQFF. The DNA for the CDR3 is TGTGCCAGCAGCAAGGCCCGCGGACAGGGCATAAAGTCAAGCTCCTACAATGAGCAGTTCTTC.

The rearrangement uses TRBV6-5 and TRBJ2-7; 8 nucleotides line up with TRBD1. With 4 bases clipped from V and 4 bases from J, the junction kept 9 bases outside the gene matches. The CDR3 covers 15 residues. Germline CDR1 and CDR2: MNHEY and SVGAGI. CDR3 protein: CASSLGAGGTYEQYF. CDR3 coding DNA: TGTGCCAGCAGTTTAGGGGCAGGGGGCACGTACGAGCAGTACTTC.

This chain uses TRBV27 with TRBJ2-7, with D possibly TRBD1 on 6 matching bases. This CDR3 region has 13 residues. CDR1 and CDR2 from the germline V gene are MNHEY and SMNVEV (reference sequence). Trimming removed 3 bases from V and 4 bases from J, with 10 bases in between. The CDR3 DNA reads TGTGCCAGCAGTTTTAGAGGGGGTTACGAGCAGTACTTC. Its protein product is CASSFRGGYEQYF.

The V call is TRBV4-3, the J call TRBJ1-4; 9 bases are shared with TRBD1. The germline V gene encodes CDR1 LGHNA and CDR2 YSLEER. Germline trimming cut 4 bases from V and 5 bases from J; bases unmatched to any gene: 2. The CDR3 consists of 14 residues. For the CDR3, the DNA is TGCGCCAGCAGCCCCGGACAGGGGAATGAAAAACTGTTTTTT. Translation: CASSPGQGNEKLFF.

Written as DNA, the CDR3 is TGTGCCAGCAGTTTGGACAGGGCGGACATTCAGTACTTC. Residues: CASSLDRADIQYF. This chain connects TRBV27 to TRBJ2-4; TRBD1 aligns across 8 bases. Germline CDR1 MNHEY, CDR2 SMNVEV (reference sequence). Germline trimming cut 3 bases from V and 8 bases from J; bases unmatched to any gene: 3. The CDR3 length is 13 residues.

Notes on this clone: Other DNA variants within this sample encode the same CDR3. V and J are TRBV9 and TRBJ1-1; no firm D call. CDR1 SGDLS and CDR2 YYNGEE come from the germline V gene. Trimming left V 0 bases short and J 0 bases short, with 3 bases between. The CDR3 covers 13 residues. For the CDR3, the DNA is TGTGCCAGCAGCGTAGGTATGAACACTGAAGCTTTCTTT. This encodes CASSVGMNTEAFF.

This chain links TRBV10-3 with TRBJ2-7, with D tentatively TRBD1 (6 bases). CDR1 and CDR2 (germline): ENHRY, SYGVKD. The CDR3 length is 13 residues. Trimming removed 0 bases at V and 4 bases at J, with 7 bases between. The DNA of the CDR3 is TGTGCCATCAGTGAGTCCACAGGGTACGAGCAGTACTTC. Protein product: CAISESTGYEQYF.

The V and J genes are TRBV10-1 and TRBJ2-5; 7 bases are a match to TRBD1. Germline CDR1 WNHNN, CDR2 SYGVQD (reference sequence). This CDR3 has 15 amino acids. J gave up 5 bases and V 6 bases, and 12 bases lay outside the gene matches. The CDR3 loop reads CASSPGTVTPETQYF. CDR3 DNA sequence: TGCGCCAGCAGCCCCGGGACAGTAACCCCGGAGACCCAGTACTTC.

The chain couples TRBV7-9 to TRBJ2-1, with TRBD2 matching over 9 bases. Germline loops: CDR1 SEHNR, CDR2 FQNEAQ (reference sequence). The CDR3 contains 15 residues. V was pared by 5 bases and J by 2 bases, with 4 bases of the junction left unmatched. The CDR3, as DNA: TGTGCCAGCAGCACGGGACTAGCCCCCTACAATGAGCAGTTCTTC. It encodes CASSTGLAPYNEQFF. Supplemented by reference TRBV7-9 and TRBJ2-1, the full variable domain reads DTGVSQNPRHKITKRGQNVTFRCDPISEHNRLYWYRQTLGQGPEFLTYFQNEAQLEKSRLLSDRFSAERPKGSFSTLEIQRTEQGDSAMYLCASSTGLAPYNEQFFGPGTRLTVL.

This sequence joins TRBV5-1 and TRBJ2-7, with TRBD1 identical over 8 bases. V lost 5 bases, J lost 3 bases, and 4 bases stayed unmatched. Germline lookup yields CDR1 SGHRS and CDR2 YFSETQ. The CDR3 is 13 amino acids. In nucleotides, the CDR3 is TGCGCCAGCAGGGGGACAGGTGTCTACGAGCAGTACTTC. Its protein is CASRGTGVYEQYF.

This chain connects TRBV9 to TRBJ2-3; D is uncertain. Trimming removed 7 bases at V and 2 bases at J, with 11 bases between. This CDR3 has 13 amino acids. The germline CDR1 and CDR2 sequences are SGDLS and YYNGEE. The CDR3 DNA reads TGTGCCAGCTCGGGCCTTTACACAGATACGCAGTATTTT. It translates to CASSGLYTDTQYF.

This chain joins TRBV6-1 and TRBJ2-1; D not certain. The CDR3 is 11 residues long. The V gene's germline CDR1 is MNHNS and CDR2 SASEGT. V was pared by 7 bases and J by 10 bases, with 11 bases between. This CDR3 is CASTSNREQFF. The CDR3 DNA is TGTGCCAGCACGTCCAACCGGGAGCAGTTCTTC.

The chain couples TRBV30 to TRBJ2-1, with 9 bases identical to TRBD1. This CDR3 comprises 14 residues. CDR1 is GTSNPN and CDR2 is SVGIG in the germline V gene (reference sequence). Trimming cost V 4 bases and J 4 bases; bases outside gene matches: 5. The CDR3: CAWNTGQGYNEQFF. CDR3 bases: TGTGCCTGGAACACGGGACAGGGATACAATGAGCAGTTCTTC.

This chain joins TRBV9 and TRBJ2-7; a weak D match, TRBD2 (6 bases). Looked up from germline, CDR1 is SGDLS and CDR2 is YYNGEE. V lost 4 bases to trimming and J lost 6 bases, with 17 bases between them. This CDR3 comprises 14 residues. The CDR3 here is CASSPAGQGGEQYF. In DNA form, the CDR3 reads TGTGCCAGCAGCCCCGCCGGGCAGGGAGGCGAGCAGTACTTC.

V gene TRBV4-1 combines with J gene TRBJ1-2, with D maybe TRBD1 (5 bases). Per germline, CDR1 MGHRA and CDR2 YSYEKL. V was pared by 5 bases and J by 6 bases, with 19 bases between. The CDR3 consists of 15 residues. The DNA for the CDR3 is TGCGCCAGCAGCTTTCACGAAAAAATCAGGGATGGCTACACCTTC. Translation: CASSFHEKIRDGYTF.

The V and J genes are TRBV29-1 and TRBJ2-7; D possibly uses TRBD1 or TRBD2 (5 bases each). Germline V gene lookup returns CDR1 SQVTM and CDR2 ANQGSEA. Trimming took off 6 bases at V and 3 bases at J, with 24 bases between the two ends. This CDR3 contains 16 residues. The CDR3 loop is CSVARGSAIDGYEQYF. As DNA, the CDR3 is TGCAGCGTCGCCCGGGGCAGTGCTATCGACGGCTACGAGCAGTACTTC.

The chain employs TRBV7-9 and TRBJ2-5, with a weak D call TRBD2 (5 bases). The last part of the DNA fits TRBJ2-7 better; the J call may be wrong. This CDR3 comprises 11 residues. Germline-derived CDR1 and CDR2 are SEHNR and FQNEAQ (reference sequence). CDR3 bases: TGTGCCAGCAGCACTCGGGGCGAGCAGTACTTC. This translates into CASSTRGEQYF.

This rearrangement joins TRBV19 to TRBJ1-4; 9 bases are a match to TRBD1. The CDR3 loop spans 14 amino acids. The ends lost 5 bases at V and 5 bases at J; junction bases unmatched: 3. Germline CDR1 and CDR2: LNHDA and SQIVND (reference sequence). CDR3 residues: CASSHGTGNEKLFF. CDR3 nucleotides: TGTGCCAGTAGTCACGGGACAGGGAATGAAAAACTGTTTTTT.

The chain links TRBV2 to TRBJ2-1; D remains ambiguous. Trimming stripped 3 bases from V and 9 bases from J, with 9 bases between. From germline, CDR1 is SNHLY and CDR2 FYNNEI. The CDR3 sequence is 12 residues long. CDR3 in amino acids: CASSEGTIEQFF. The CDR3 nucleotides read TGTGCCAGCAGTGAGGGTACTATTGAGCAGTTCTTC.

V and J are TRBV6-6 and TRBJ2-1, with D possibly TRBD2 on 6 matching bases. V was cut by 5 bases and J by 10 bases, with 12 bases left in between. This CDR3 is 12 amino acids long. Germline loops: CDR1 MNHNY, CDR2 SVGAGI (reference sequence). The chain's CDR3 is CASSGQGLEQFF. The CDR3 nucleotides are TGTGCCAGCAGTGGGCAGGGACTGGAGCAGTTCTTC.

The chain is built from TRBV7-9 and TRBJ2-1; 10 bases align to TRBD2. Germline assignment: CDR1 SEHNR and CDR2 FQNEAQ (reference sequence). The CDR3 has 15 residues. Trimming took 6 bases from V and 7 from J; bases not matched to a gene: 9. The CDR3 DNA follows: TGTGCCAGCAGGCCACTAGCGGGACCTTGGAATGAGCAGTTCTTC. The encoded protein is CASRPLAGPWNEQFF.